The rows below give T cell receptor beta chains drawn from one sample of a study of T cell responses to AZD1222 COVID-19 vaccine. This table comes from immunoSEQ multiplex PCR, and its TCRdb copy is limited to in-frame clones, with some not included. The sample includes 120,000 or so clones, approximately 90% seen only once; the top ten take approximately 1.1%. The sample here was peripheral blood, taken on day 0 of AZD1222 vaccination. Receptors were obtained from an adult in good health. Both conserved end residues are part of each CDR3. Fields, in order: D gene, J gene, clone size, V gene, CDR3 DNA, CDR3 protein. A D gene is named only where the DNA matches it firmly. Size tells how often a clone was seen (once, few, many) or the class of an expanded clone, and some rows leave it out.

TRBD2	TRBJ2-7	-	TRBV19	TGTGCCAGTAGTGAACCAGCGGGAGTAGGTTACGAGCAGTACTTC	CASSEPAGVGYEQYF
TRBD1	TRBJ1-1	-	TRBV24-1	TGTGCCACCAGTGATTCCCAGGGGGCCGACACTGAAGCTTTCTTT	CATSDSQGADTEAFF
-	TRBJ2-2	-	TRBV9	TGTGCCAGCAGCGTAGGGGACACCGGGGAGCTGTTTTTT	CASSVGDTGELFF
-	TRBJ1-5	-	TRBV14	TGTGCCAGCAGCCAAGGTCCCAATCAGCCCCAGCATTTT	CASSQGPNQPQHF
-	TRBJ1-2	-	TRBV25-1	TGTGCCAGCAGTGAGTTTACGGGGACCTTCTATGGCTACACCTTC	CASSEFTGTFYGYTF
-	TRBJ1-1	-	TRBV12-3/TRBV12-4	TGTGCCAGCAGCCCCCGGGGGGACACTGAAGCTTTCTTT	CASSPRGDTEAFF
TRBD1	TRBJ1-5	-	TRBV28	TGTGCCAGCAGCCGACCGGGACAGGGCAATCAGCCCCAGCATTTT	CASSRPGQGNQPQHF
TRBD1	TRBJ1-2	-	TRBV27	TGTGCCAGCAGTCCGGGGACAGGCTATGGCTACACCTTC	CASSPGTGYGYTF
TRBD1	TRBJ1-2	-	TRBV7-9	TGTGCCAGCAGCACAGGAAGTGGGACAGGGAATGGCTACACCTTC	CASSTGSGTGNGYTF
-	TRBJ2-7	-	TRBV2	TGTGCCAGCAGTGATGGCGAGCAGTACTTC	CASSDGEQYF
-	TRBJ2-7	-	TRBV6-1	TGTGCCAGCAGTGAAAGAACAGGTAAGTACTTC	CASSERTGKYF
-	TRBJ1-2	-	TRBV28	TGTGCCAGCAGTCAAGGACAGTATGGCTACACCTTC	CASSQGQYGYTF
-	TRBJ2-1	-	TRBV6-6	TGTGCCAGCAGCCCTTCCAACAATGAGCAGTTCTTC	CASSPSNNEQFF
TRBD1	TRBJ1-1	-	TRBV27	TGTGCCAGCAGTTTATCGAGACAGGGGGCTGAAGCTTTCTTT	CASSLSRQGAEAFF
TRBD1	TRBJ1-1	-	TRBV11-2	TGTGCCAGCAGCTTAACAGGGGGTACTGAAGCTTTCTTT	CASSLTGGTEAFF
TRBD1	TRBJ2-3	-	TRBV5-1	TGCGCCAGCAGCTTGACGGGACAGGGCGCGGATACGCAGTATTTT	CASSLTGQGADTQYF
-	TRBJ2-1	-	TRBV2	TGTGCCAGCACTAGGTTGCATGAGCAGTTCTTC	CASTRLHEQFF
-	TRBJ2-7	once	TRBV7-9	TGTGCCAGCAGCCCGGGGACTTACTACGAGCAGTACTTC	CASSPGTYYEQYF
-	TRBJ2-7	-	TRBV28	TGTGCCAGCAGTTTACAGGGGCCCTACGAGCAGTACTTC	CASSLQGPYEQYF
-	TRBJ2-1	-	TRBV2	TGTGCCAGCAATGGGGGCGGAGGGGTTGAGCAGTTCTTC	CASNGGGGVEQFF
TRBD2	TRBJ2-1	-	TRBV5-1	TGCGCCAGCAGGTCTCTAGCGGGAGGGCACAATGAGCAGTTCTTC	CASRSLAGGHNEQFF
-	TRBJ2-2	-	TRBV27	TGTGCCAGCAGTTGGGTAATAGCCGGGGAGCTGTTTTTT	CASSWVIAGELFF
-	TRBJ1-1	-	TRBV5-1	TGCGCCAGCAGCAGATACAGGGTAGGGGCTGAAGCTTTCTTT	CASSRYRVGAEAFF
TRBD2	TRBJ2-1	-	TRBV6-6	TGTGCCAGCAGGGGCCGACTAGCGGCCTACAATGAGCAGTTCTTC	CASRGRLAAYNEQFF
-	TRBJ1-3	-	TRBV5-3	TGTGCCAGAAGCTTGTGCGACGTCCCTGGAAACACCATATATTTT	CARSLCDVPGNTIYF
-	TRBJ1-6	-	TRBV2	TGTGCCAGCAGTCCCGGGACACACGACTCCTATAATTCACCCCTCCACTTT	CASSPGTHDSYNSPLHF
-	TRBJ1-1	-	TRBV6-4	TGTGCCAGCAGTGCTGGTATGGGGGGTGAAGCTTTCTTT	CASSAGMGGEAFF
-	TRBJ1-1	-	TRBV7-2	TGTGCCAGCAGCAAGACAGGAATTGAAGCTTTCTTT	CASSKTGIEAFF
-	TRBJ2-1	-	TRBV7-8	TGTGCCAGCAGCTTAGGGGCTCTAGCGCCCTACAATGAGCAGTTCTTC	CASSLGALAPYNEQFF
TRBD2	TRBJ2-7	-	TRBV10-3	TGTGCCATCAGTGAGTCCAAGACTAGCGGGAGCTCCTACGAGCAGTACTTC	CAISESKTSGSSYEQYF
-	TRBJ1-1	-	TRBV2	TGTGCCAGCAGTGGGGGGAACACTGAAGCTTTCTTT	CASSGGNTEAFF
-	TRBJ1-1	-	TRBV30	TGTGCCTCCTTAGTCCGGGACCGAAATGAAGCTTTCTTT	CASLVRDRNEAFF
TRBD1	TRBJ1-2	-	TRBV30	TGTGCCTGGACCCTCCAGACAGGGAACTATGGCTACACCTTC	CAWTLQTGNYGYTF
-	TRBJ2-2	-	TRBV19	TGTGCCAGTAGTAGAAGGACTATTCAGAACACCGGGGAGCTGTTTTTT	CASSRRTIQNTGELFF